Listed below are T cell receptor beta chains from one sample, sequenced in a study of T cells in Graves' hyperthyroidism and ophthalmopathy. TCRdb redid the calling of the multiplex PCR reads with MiXCR, one entry per CDR3 protein. In the table there are about 250,000 distinct CDR3 sequences, roughly 15% of which are singletons. The specimen sequenced was blood. Receptors were obtained from a woman between 50 and 59 years old with Graves' hyperthyroidism that later progressed to Graves' ophthalmopathy. Each CDR3 is given with its conserved first and last residue. A D gene is named only where the DNA matches it firmly. A row's size may be missing; if present it is once, few, many or a size class.

d_call: .
v_call: TRBV5-1
j_call: TRBJ2-1
clone_size: .
cdr3_aa: CASSRGEYSYNEQFF
cdr3_nt: TGCGCCAGCAGTCGAGGGGAGTACTCCTACAATGAGCAGTTCTTC

d_call: TRBD2
v_call: TRBV7-2
j_call: TRBJ2-2
clone_size: many
cdr3_aa: CASSLRLAVTGELFF
cdr3_nt: TGTGCCAGCAGCCTCCGACTAGCGGTGACCGGGGAGCTGTTTTTT

d_call: TRBD1
v_call: TRBV5-1
j_call: TRBJ1-2
clone_size: many
cdr3_aa: CASSPRNRVEGGGYTF
cdr3_nt: TGCGCCAGCAGCCCCCGAAATAGGGTGGAAGGGGGCGGCTACACCTTC

d_call: TRBD1
v_call: TRBV4-1
j_call: TRBJ1-5
clone_size: .
cdr3_aa: CASSQEDRRQPQHF
cdr3_nt: TGCGCCAGCAGCCAAGAGGACAGGCGGCAGCCCCAGCATTTT

d_call: .
v_call: TRBV24-1
j_call: TRBJ2-1
clone_size: many
cdr3_aa: CATGTIVSSYNEQFF
cdr3_nt: TGTGCCACCGGTACTATAGTGAGCTCCTACAATGAGCAGTTCTTC

d_call: TRBD1
v_call: TRBV20-1
j_call: TRBJ2-3
clone_size: many
cdr3_aa: CSARGAISTGGPTDTQYF
cdr3_nt: TGCAGTGCTAGGGGCGCTATCTCGACAGGGGGCCCCACAGATACGCAGTATTTT

d_call: .
v_call: TRBV5-6
j_call: TRBJ2-5
clone_size: many
cdr3_aa: CASSAGLGGTLMGETQYF
cdr3_nt: TGTGCCAGCAGCGCCGGTTTAGGGGGGACTTTAATGGGTGAGACCCAGTACTTC

d_call: .
v_call: TRBV18
j_call: TRBJ1-4
clone_size: many
cdr3_aa: CASSPGHGGEKLFF
cdr3_nt: TGTGCCAGCTCCCCAGGCCACGGTGGTGAAAAACTGTTTTTT

d_call: .
v_call: TRBV2
j_call: TRBJ1-2
clone_size: many
cdr3_aa: CASRDDGYGYTF
cdr3_nt: TGTGCCAGCAGGGATGACGGCTATGGCTACACCTTC

d_call: .
v_call: TRBV5-1
j_call: TRBJ2-3
clone_size: many
cdr3_aa: CASSLAMSADTQYF
cdr3_nt: TGCGCCAGCAGCTTGGCTATGAGCGCAGATACGCAGTATTTT

d_call: .
v_call: TRBV11-2
j_call: TRBJ2-7
clone_size: .
cdr3_aa: CASSFRGLIGHEQYF
cdr3_nt: TGTGCCAGCAGCTTTAGGGGTCTCATTGGCCACGAGCAGTACTTC

d_call: .
v_call: TRBV20-1
j_call: TRBJ1-5
clone_size: many
cdr3_aa: CSGKADSNQPQHF
cdr3_nt: TGCAGCGGCAAGGCAGATAGCAATCAGCCCCAGCATTTT

d_call: .
v_call: TRBV28
j_call: TRBJ1-6
clone_size: many
cdr3_aa: CASFGRDVEPLHF
cdr3_nt: TGTGCCAGCTTCGGCAGGGACGTTGAACCCCTCCACTTT

d_call: TRBD2
v_call: TRBV20-1
j_call: TRBJ2-1
clone_size: many
cdr3_aa: CSAIGAGDPYNEQFF
cdr3_nt: TGCAGTGCAATCGGAGCGGGAGACCCCTACAATGAGCAGTTCTTC

d_call: .
v_call: TRBV11-2
j_call: TRBJ2-1
clone_size: many
cdr3_aa: CASSSRGSGVDEQFF
cdr3_nt: TGTGCCAGCAGCTCCCGAGGGTCCGGGGTGGATGAGCAGTTCTTC

d_call: .
v_call: TRBV2
j_call: TRBJ1-4
clone_size: .
cdr3_aa: CASIVHVGEKLFF
cdr3_nt: TGTGCCAGCATTGTACACGTTGGTGAAAAACTGTTTTTT

d_call: TRBD2
v_call: TRBV9
j_call: TRBJ2-1
clone_size: .
cdr3_aa: CASSPWREGANDQFF
cdr3_nt: TGTGCCAGCAGCCCATGGCGGGAGGGTGCCAATGATCAGTTCTTC

d_call: .
v_call: TRBV12-3/TRBV12-4
j_call: TRBJ2-7
clone_size: many
cdr3_aa: CASSQDEVPPLEQYF
cdr3_nt: TGTGCCAGCAGCCAAGACGAGGTTCCCCCTCTCGAGCAGTACTTC

d_call: TRBD1
v_call: TRBV10-2
j_call: TRBJ1-5
clone_size: many
cdr3_aa: CASREGTGSSNQPQHF
cdr3_nt: TGCGCCAGCAGAGAAGGGACAGGTAGTAGCAATCAGCCCCAGCATTTT

d_call: TRBD1
v_call: TRBV5-1
j_call: TRBJ1-4
clone_size: few
cdr3_aa: CASSVAGTGNEKLFF
cdr3_nt: TGCGCCAGCAGCGTCGCCGGGACAGGGAATGAAAAACTGTTTTTT

d_call: .
v_call: TRBV20-1
j_call: TRBJ2-7
clone_size: many
cdr3_aa: CSASDRADEQYF
cdr3_nt: TGCAGTGCTAGTGATAGGGCGGATGAGCAGTACTTC

d_call: TRBD1
v_call: TRBV28
j_call: TRBJ2-7
clone_size: many
cdr3_aa: CASSRTPWTGRASWKYF
cdr3_nt: TGTGCCAGCAGCAGAACCCCTTGGACAGGACGAGCGTCCTGGAAGTACTTC

d_call: .
v_call: TRBV28
j_call: TRBJ2-7
clone_size: many
cdr3_aa: CASRTPGTFYEQYF
cdr3_nt: TGTGCCAGCCGGACTCCTGGGACATTCTACGAGCAGTACTTC

d_call: .
v_call: TRBV7-6
j_call: TRBJ1-1
clone_size: many
cdr3_aa: CASSRQLNTEAFF
cdr3_nt: TGTGCCAGCAGCCGACAGTTGAACACTGAAGCTTTCTTT

d_call: TRBD2
v_call: TRBV7-2
j_call: TRBJ2-7
clone_size: .
cdr3_aa: CASSFPGLAGGPRSYEQYF
cdr3_nt: TGTGCCAGCAGCTTCCCGGGACTAGCGGGAGGACCAAGGAGCTACGAGCAGTACTTC

d_call: TRBD1
v_call: TRBV7-9
j_call: TRBJ2-7
clone_size: few
cdr3_aa: CASSLAGTGMGEQYF
cdr3_nt: TGTGCCAGCAGCTTAGCCGGGACAGGGATGGGGGAGCAGTACTTC

d_call: TRBD2
v_call: TRBV2
j_call: TRBJ2-3
clone_size: many
cdr3_aa: CASSSSSGRAGADTQYF
cdr3_nt: TGTGCCAGCAGTTCGTCGAGCGGGAGGGCCGGAGCAGATACGCAGTATTTT

d_call: .
v_call: TRBV19
j_call: TRBJ1-5
clone_size: few
cdr3_aa: CASSNRNQPQHF
cdr3_nt: TGTGCCAGTAGTAACAGGAATCAGCCCCAGCATTTT

d_call: TRBD1
v_call: TRBV18
j_call: TRBJ1-2
clone_size: few
cdr3_aa: CASSPDYWPQGENYGYTF
cdr3_nt: TGTGCCAGCTCACCTGATTATTGGCCGCAGGGGGAGAACTATGGCTACACCTTC

d_call: .
v_call: TRBV20-1
j_call: TRBJ1-6
clone_size: .
cdr3_aa: CSAPRYWERGIKNSPLHF
cdr3_nt: TGCAGTGCCCCTAGGTACTGGGAGAGGGGAATTAAGAATTCACCCCTCCACTTT

d_call: TRBD2
v_call: TRBV5-1
j_call: TRBJ2-1
clone_size: few
cdr3_aa: CASSTGLAGELVRDEQFF
cdr3_nt: TGCGCCAGCAGCACGGGACTAGCGGGAGAGCTGGTGAGGGATGAGCAGTTCTTC

d_call: .
v_call: TRBV30
j_call: TRBJ1-1
clone_size: many
cdr3_aa: CAWSVLQGSTEAFF
cdr3_nt: TGTGCCTGGAGTGTACTGCAGGGTAGCACTGAAGCTTTCTTT

d_call: TRBD1
v_call: TRBV7-9
j_call: TRBJ2-7
clone_size: few
cdr3_aa: CASSSIQGAGEQYF
cdr3_nt: TGTGCCAGCAGCTCAATCCAGGGGGCGGGGGAGCAGTACTTC

d_call: TRBD1
v_call: TRBV3-1
j_call: TRBJ1-2
clone_size: many
cdr3_aa: CASSHRDSGRGGYGYTF
cdr3_nt: TGTGCCAGCAGCCACCGGGACAGTGGCCGTGGTGGGTATGGCTACACCTTC

d_call: TRBD1
v_call: TRBV20-1
j_call: TRBJ1-2
clone_size: many
cdr3_aa: CSARVRTGGVGYTF
cdr3_nt: TGCAGTGCTAGAGTCCGGACAGGGGGCGTAGGCTACACCTTC

d_call: .
v_call: TRBV6-2/TRBV6-3
j_call: TRBJ2-1
clone_size: .
cdr3_aa: CASAGARWNEQFF
cdr3_nt: TGTGCCAGCGCGGGGGCTAGATGGAATGAGCAGTTCTTC

d_call: .
v_call: TRBV2
j_call: TRBJ2-1
clone_size: many
cdr3_aa: CASSGGPDEQFF
cdr3_nt: TGTGCCAGCAGTGGAGGGCCTGATGAGCAGTTCTTC

d_call: TRBD2
v_call: TRBV7-9
j_call: TRBJ2-5
clone_size: .
cdr3_aa: CASSPRPSGRALKTQYF
cdr3_nt: TGTGCCAGCAGCCCGCGGCCTAGCGGGAGGGCCCTGAAGACTCAGTACTTC

d_call: .
v_call: TRBV20-1
j_call: TRBJ1-1
clone_size: many
cdr3_aa: CSADRQQGTEAFF
cdr3_nt: TGCAGTGCAGATCGACAGCAGGGGACTGAAGCTTTCTTT

d_call: TRBD1
v_call: TRBV6-1
j_call: TRBJ1-1
clone_size: many
cdr3_aa: CASSNNRGTEAFF
cdr3_nt: TGTGCCAGCAGTAATAACAGGGGGACTGAAGCTTTCTTT

d_call: .
v_call: TRBV29-1
j_call: TRBJ2-2
clone_size: .
cdr3_aa: CSVGGGAGYTGELFF
cdr3_nt: TGCAGCGTTGGTGGGGGGGCTGGGTACACCGGGGAGCTGTTTTTT